The table lists the clone carrying this T cell receptor (beta chain) with many counts. This sample's time point: newly diagnosed GD, antithyroid drugs for less than 3 months. RNA extracted from PBMCs served as the sequencing template. These data are taken from a study of regulatory T cells in long-lasting Graves disease. Germline V gene lookup returns CDR1 MDHEN and CDR2 SYDVKM. Trimming took off 8 bases at V and 6 bases at J, with 14 bases between the two ends. The length of the CDR3 is 13 residues. Library construction for TCR beta used iRepertoire HTBI primers and Arm-PCR of CDR3 regions. In the source study's methods: Segment identification across samples yielded 62 TRBV and 12 to 15 TRBJ segments. Each CDR3 protein is one row after TCRdb ran MiXCR on the multiplex PCR reads. The V and J calls were determined by TCRdb, not by the authors. The repertoire holds around 500,000 distinct CDR3 sequences, with around 12% as singletons.

The same data also went into a second study, on T cells in Graves' hyperthyroidism and ophthalmopathy.

V is TRBV28 and J is TRBJ2-1; the D gene is possibly TRBD2 (5 bases). Specimen: peripheral blood mononuclear cells (PBMCs), collected at new diagnosis, from a patient treated with antithyroid drugs. This sequence was found in a woman under 40 with Graves disease. In DNA, the CDR3 is TGTGCCAGCGGGTGGGGAGCGTTCAATGAGCAGTTCTTC. It encodes CASGWGAFNEQFF.